The entry below describes one T cell receptor beta chain. This sample was taken from a study of cytomegalovirus exposure and HLA in healthy donors. PCR employed 60 Vbeta and 13 Jbeta primers. Assay: immunoSEQ multiplex PCR; the TCRdb copy retains only in-frame clones and omits some. The listing records fewer than 150,000 clones. This CDR3 region has 14 residues. Germline CDR1 WNHNN, CDR2 SYGVQD (reference sequence). Trimming stripped 2 bases from V and 8 bases from J, with 12 bases between. The chain couples TRBV10-1 to TRBJ1-4, with no clear D. Source material: PBMCs. The receptor's source is a man aged 18 to 29 in good health and CMV-seronegative. The CDR3 reads CASSEISESEKLFF. The CDR3 DNA reads TGCGCCAGCAGTGAGATCAGCGAATCCGAAAAACTGTTTTTT.